This TCR beta chain was retrieved from a study of CD8 T cells in ankylosing spondylitis. Findings and caveats of the study: The disease-linked clones had a CD8+ phenotype and low blood frequencies. It appeared that ankylosing spondylitis blood was characterized by a TCR beta motif of several highly homologous variants.

Trimming left V 3 bases short and J 1 base short, with 7 bases between. The CDR3 sequence is 14 residues long. This clonotype was seen more than once but under ten times. What it binds is not known. Using quantitative 5'-RACE with molecular barcodes, the authors made TCR beta libraries. One entry per CDR3 protein, called by TCRdb with MiXCR from the 5' RACE reads. This sample yields roughly 280,000 distinct CDR3 sequences, of which around 20% are seen a single time; 7.8% belongs to the top ten. The sample comprised blood, either unsorted or a sorted T cell fraction (not recorded which). The chain carries TRBV12-3 or TRBV12-4 and TRBJ1-5; D call uncertain. The clonotype originates from a male donor with ankylosing spondylitis or in good health (not recorded which). CDR3 bases: TGTGCCAGCAGTTTGATGGAAAGCAATCAGCCCCAGCATTTT. Translation gives CASSLMESNQPQHF.